Below, one T cell receptor beta chain is given with its context. What this receptor recognizes is not known. The sample holds no much larger clone one base away, and base qualities are not on file. The sample is drawn from a study of T cell repertoires in cytomegalovirus infection (dated by TCRdb to the late 2010s). Study-level background: Donor HLA type was relevant to the analysis, because carriage of CMV infection together with the matching HLA type was indicated by public TCR beta signatures.

What the study reported, not specific to this receptor: The ex vivo response was dominated by HLA-C-restricted CMV-specific TCR beta clonotypes, which also provided the single most frequent clonotype in two of eight donors. Carriers of CMV infection plus the relevant HLA type were discriminated by the cumulative frequency of public TCR beta family members in the study cohort and in an independent approximately 400-donor cohort.

The germline ends are 9 bases apart after V is trimmed by 1 base and J by 6 bases. Taken from the germline V gene (reference sequence), the CDR1 and CDR2 loops are SSHAT and FNYEAQ. From the cysteine up to the phenylalanine, the CDR3 has a length of 13 residues. CDR3 DNA only is kept here, 39 bases in frame from base 1. The sequencing machine was an Illumina HiSeq 1500. The public reads were reprocessed in TCRdb via fastp at Q25 and MiXCR, keeping in-frame beta chains. Each entry is one CDR3 protein sequence, shown with its most common DNA and genes. The sample profile shows 490,000 or so distinct CDR3 sequences; about 11% of them were found once. The biggest ten clones account for about 10% of the sample.

The specimen sequenced was PBMCs. The clonotype was recovered from a human donor in good health (CMV status not recorded). Some clones in this sample may be carry-over from other donors' samples. The chain is encoded by TRBV7-7 joined to TRBJ2-5; 6 matching bases give a weak D call of TRBD1. CDR3 region: CASSLEQGKTQYF. The bases are TGTGCCAGCAGCTTAGAACAGGGAAAGACCCAGTACTTC.